This TCR beta chain was sequenced in a study of blood T cell repertoires in COVID-19. Only in-frame clones appear in the TCRdb table, and some are missing; sequencing was by immunoSEQ multiplex PCR. The sample lists 85,000 to 120,000 clones, about nine tenths occurring once. The CDR3 sequence is 20 residues long. Germline V gene lookup returns CDR1 MGHRA and CDR2 YSYEKL. V lost 1 base, J lost 0 bases, and 19 bases lay in between. The source of this sequence is a woman aged 50 to 65 with COVID-19, enrolled during active disease. The sequenced material came from peripheral blood. The rearrangement links TRBV4-1 to TRBJ2-6; possibly TRBD2 for D (6 bases). The CDR3 reads CASSQVEGEAGFSGANVLTF. For the CDR3, the DNA is TGCGCCAGCAGCCAAGTTGAGGGTGAGGCGGGATTCTCTGGGGCCAACGTCCTGACTTTC.